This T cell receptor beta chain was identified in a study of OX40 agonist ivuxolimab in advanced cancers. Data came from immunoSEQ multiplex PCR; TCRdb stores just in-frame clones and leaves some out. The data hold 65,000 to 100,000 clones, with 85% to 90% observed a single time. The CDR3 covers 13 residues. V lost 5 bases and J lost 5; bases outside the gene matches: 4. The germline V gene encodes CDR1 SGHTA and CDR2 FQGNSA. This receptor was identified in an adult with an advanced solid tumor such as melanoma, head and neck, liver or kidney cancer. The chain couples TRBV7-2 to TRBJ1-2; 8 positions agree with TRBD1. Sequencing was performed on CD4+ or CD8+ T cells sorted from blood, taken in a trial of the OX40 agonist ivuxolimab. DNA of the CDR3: TGTGCCAGCAGCGATCGACAGGGGTATGGCTACACCTTC. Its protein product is CASSDRQGYGYTF.